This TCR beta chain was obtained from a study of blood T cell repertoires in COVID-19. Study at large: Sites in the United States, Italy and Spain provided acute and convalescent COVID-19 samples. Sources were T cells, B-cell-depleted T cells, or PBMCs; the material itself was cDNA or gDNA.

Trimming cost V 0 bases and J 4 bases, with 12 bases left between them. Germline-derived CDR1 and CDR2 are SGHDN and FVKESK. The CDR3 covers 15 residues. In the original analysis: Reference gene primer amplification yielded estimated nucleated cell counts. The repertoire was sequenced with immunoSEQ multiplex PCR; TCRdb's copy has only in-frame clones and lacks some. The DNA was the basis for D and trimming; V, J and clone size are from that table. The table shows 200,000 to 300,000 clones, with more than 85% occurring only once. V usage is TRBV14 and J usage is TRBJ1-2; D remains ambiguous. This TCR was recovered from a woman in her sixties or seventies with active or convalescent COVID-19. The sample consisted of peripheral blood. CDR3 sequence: CASSQDTALGYGYTF. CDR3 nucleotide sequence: TGTGCCAGCAGCCAAGATACAGCCCTTGGCTATGGCTACACCTTC.